One sample yielded the 9 T cell receptor beta chains listed below, sequenced in a study of blood T cell repertoires in COVID-19. Profiling relied on immunoSEQ multiplex PCR, and the TCRdb table lists in-frame clones only, not all of them. The top ten hold 0.55% to 0.8% of the sample, which has 190,000 or so clones, around 89% seen once. The specimen sequenced was peripheral blood. The receptor set was obtained from a man aged 45-65 years with acute or convalescent COVID-19.

The CDR3 reads CASSYLDRGQDTQYF. CDR3 sequence (DNA): TGTGCCAGCAGTTACTTGGACAGGGGGCAAGATACGCAGTATTTT. The V and J genes are TRBV6-6 and TRBJ2-3; 11 nucleotides line up with TRBD1. Germline values: CDR1 MNHNY, CDR2 SVGAGI (reference sequence). The CDR3 spans 15 residues. Unmatched junction bases numbered 2, after V lost 1 base and J lost 5 bases.

V gene TRBV7-9 combines with J gene TRBJ1-4; possible D gene TRBD1, 5 bases. Trimming removed 1 base at V and 0 bases at J, with 12 bases between. The CDR3 is 17 residues long. The V gene's germline CDR1 is SEHNR and CDR2 FQNEAQ (reference sequence). The CDR3 sequence is CASSLVGVGATNEKLFF. For the CDR3, the DNA is TGTGCCAGCAGCTTAGTTGGCGTAGGGGCAACTAATGAAAAACTGTTTTTT.

The chain employs TRBV12-3 or TRBV12-4 and TRBJ1-3; unclear D gene. Trimming shortened V by 1 base and J by 9 bases, and 10 bases separated the two germline ends. This CDR3 contains 13 residues. CDR3: CASSLGNRGTIYF. Written as DNA, the CDR3 is TGTGCCAGCAGTTTAGGGAATCGCGGCACCATATATTTT.

The chain employs TRBV30 and TRBJ2-1, with 8 bases matching TRBD2. Germline-derived CDR1 and CDR2 are GTSNPN and SVGIG (reference sequence). This CDR3 is built from 20 residues. The ends lost 5 bases at V and 0 bases at J; junction bases unmatched: 21. CDR3 residues: CAWGKGGTRLYIASYNEQFF. As DNA, the CDR3 is TGTGCCTGGGGGAAGGGGGGGACTAGGCTTTACATAGCCTCCTACAATGAGCAGTTCTTC. Combining the CDR3 with reference TRBV30 and TRBJ2-1 gives the whole variable domain SQTIHQWPATLVQPVGSPLSLECTVEGTSNPNLYWYRQAAGRGLQLLFYSVGIGQISSEVPQNLSASRPQDRQFILSSKKLLLSDSGFYLCAWGKGGTRLYIASYNEQFFGPGTRLTVL.

The chain links TRBV6-1 to TRBJ2-2; the match to TRBD1 covers 8 bases. The V gene's germline CDR1 is MNHNS and CDR2 SASEGT. V trimming: 4 bases; J trimming: 1 base; junction bases outside the gene matches: 5. This CDR3 is 16 amino acids long. CDR3 residues: CASSGQGALNTGELFF. The CDR3 nucleotides are TGTGCCAGCAGTGGCCAGGGGGCGCTGAACACCGGGGAGCTGTTTTTT.

The chain couples TRBV19 to TRBJ2-3, with 7 bases fitting TRBD2. The V gene end was trimmed by 7 bases and the J gene end by 4 bases; junction bases not matched to a gene: 11. Germline V lookup: CDR1 LNHDA, CDR2 SQIVND (reference sequence). The CDR3 length is 15 residues. The CDR3 DNA reads as TGTGCCAGTATACCTGGAGGGAGGGCCCCAGATACGCAGTATTTT. It translates to CASIPGGRAPDTQYF.

The chain has TRBV6-2 or TRBV6-3 and TRBJ2-7; possible D gene TRBD1, 6 bases. The V gene lost 2 bases and the J gene lost 2 bases, with 13 bases spanning the gap. Germline values: CDR1 MNHEY, CDR2 SVGEGT. The CDR3 is made up of 15 amino acids. The CDR3 DNA reads TGTGCCAGCAGTTACCGAACAGGGACCCCCTACGAGCAGTACGTC. Residues: CASSYRTGTPYEQYV.

The rearrangement joins TRBV9 to TRBJ2-5, with TRBD2 as a possible D gene (6 bases). The CDR3 is made up of 13 amino acids. The germline V and J ends were trimmed by 3 bases and 2 bases, with 8 bases remaining between them. From germline, CDR1 is SGDLS and CDR2 YYNGEE. CDR3: CASSGGLQETQYF. The CDR3 nucleotides are TGTGCCAGCAGCGGGGGACTTCAAGAGACCCAGTACTTC.

The chain employs TRBV11-2 and TRBJ2-2; D remains ambiguous. V was cut by 1 base and J by 7 bases, with 7 bases left in between. The CDR3 is 13 amino acids. CDR1 is SGHAT, CDR2 FQNNGV, per germline. The CDR3 spells CASSLASVGELFF. The CDR3 DNA reads as TGTGCCAGCAGCTTAGCGTCAGTCGGGGAGCTGTTTTTT.